This T cell receptor beta chain is drawn from a study of human T cells and chemical hapten exposure. Study outcomes and limitations: There was no change with DPC sensitization in TCRs above 1 in 1000 frequency. Patch test score tracked positively with PT1 expanded TCR counts.

Per the authors' pipeline: Samples contained a median of 95,638 TCRs, with a range of roughly 20,000 to 700,000. One entry per CDR3 protein, called by TCRdb with MiXCR from the RACE reads. The V and J calls, along with clone size, are taken from TCRdb and not from the paper's own processing. The table shows around 300,000 distinct CDR3 sequences, with just under 8% occurring only once. On this clonotype itself: Antigen specificity is unknown.

Time point described: pre-sensitization, week 0. Indicated treatment: therapeutic diphenylcyclopropenone sensitization with weekly scalp DPC. This CDR3 has 15 amino acids. Trimming removed 0 bases from V and 3 bases from J; junction bases left unmatched: 4. Germline values: CDR1 DFQATT, CDR2 SNEGSKA (reference sequence). This receptor was identified in a man between 18 and 35 years old with alopecia areata. Some clones in this sample may be carry-over from other donors' samples. This material consisted of whole blood, taken in connection with sensitization to the hapten diphenylcyclopropenone (DPC). The chain uses TRBV20-1 and TRBJ2-1, with TRBD2 identical over 8 bases. The DNA for the CDR3 is TGCAGTGCTAGAGATCCAGCGGGGGACTACAATGAGCAGTTCTTC. Protein sequence: CSARDPAGDYNEQFF.